The 29 T cell receptor beta chains below were found in one sample sequenced in a study of cytotoxic CD8 clonotypes in ibrutinib-treated CLL (dated by TCRdb to the early 2020s). Libraries were prepared through the immunoSEQ multiplex PCR assay. Sourced from immuneACCESS, this table was stored by TCRdb with only in-frame sequences that have V and J called. A share of the clones is absent; for the studies checked, an unresolved V gene accounts for under half, and the remainder has no known explanation. The sample has approximately 25,000 clones on record, 70% to 75% of them singletons. The ten biggest clones cover about 45% of the sample. The time point label, read with the paper, signifies: approximately 11 months on ibrutinib. The specimen was PBMCs, collected after 12 months of ibrutinib treatment. These receptors were collected from a human donor with chronic lymphocytic leukemia.

The V gene is TRBV4-2, the J gene TRBJ1-1; D perhaps matches TRBD1 (5 bases). Germline V lookup: CDR1 LGHNA, CDR2 YNFKEQ. Trimming removed 0 bases from V and 1 base from J, with 6 bases in between. The CDR3 runs 14 residues. CDR3 amino acids: CASSQEGENTEAFF. The CDR3 bases are TGTGCCAGCAGCCAAGAGGGGGAGAACACTGAAGCTTTCTTT.

The chain is built from TRBV18 and TRBJ1-5, with TRBD1 identical over 7 bases. Germline assignment: CDR1 KGHSH and CDR2 LQKENI. The junction had 6 bases not matched to a gene; V was cut back by 4 bases and J by 0 bases. This CDR3 comprises 16 residues. The CDR3 spells CASSRQGGYSNQPQHF. The CDR3 bases are TGTGCCAGCTCACGCCAAGGGGGCTATAGCAATCAGCCCCAGCATTTT.

J is TRBJ2-7 and V is TRBV11-2; TRBD1 agrees at 8 bases. The V segment lost 4 bases and the J segment 3 bases; nucleotides outside the gene matches: 5. Germline V gene data show CDR1 as SGHAT and CDR2 as FQNNGV. The CDR3 has 14 residues. CDR3 DNA: TGTGCCAGCAGCTATGCAGGACAGGGCTACGAGCAGTACTTC. Translation gives CASSYAGQGYEQYF.

The genes are TRBV15 and TRBJ2-2; 7 positions match TRBD1. V trimming: 0 bases; J trimming: 7 bases; junction bases outside the gene matches: 8. Per germline, CDR1 LNHNV and CDR2 YYDKDF (reference sequence). This CDR3 is 16 amino acids long. The CDR3 sequence is CATSRDWGQLGGELFF. The CDR3, as DNA: TGTGCCACCAGCAGAGATTGGGGACAGCTGGGCGGGGAGCTGTTTTTT.

V gene TRBV5-1 combines with J gene TRBJ2-3; 7 bases fit TRBD2. Trimming cost V 2 bases and J 5 bases; bases outside gene matches: 11. This CDR3 region has 16 residues. Germline values: CDR1 SGHRS, CDR2 YFSETQ. The CDR3 loop reads CASSFLAAGGRDTQYF. CDR3 nucleotides: TGCGCCAGCAGCTTCCTAGCGGCCGGTGGCCGAGATACGCAGTATTTT.

The V and J genes are TRBV27 and TRBJ2-7; unclear D gene. This CDR3 is 12 amino acids long. Germline CDR1 and CDR2: MNHEY and SMNVEV (reference sequence). V was clipped by 6 bases and J by 9 bases, with 15 bases between them. CDR3 protein: CASSPTGIVQYF. In nucleotides, the CDR3 is TGTGCCAGCAGCCCGACGGGTATAGTGCAGTACTTC.

The chain couples TRBV2 to TRBJ2-2; D is possibly TRBD1 (5 bases). V lost 4 bases, J lost 2 bases, and 8 bases lay in between. This CDR3 is built from 14 residues. Germline values: CDR1 SNHLY, CDR2 FYNNEI. As DNA, the CDR3 is TGTGCCAGCAGTGGGGGCGGTAACACCGGGGAGCTGTTTTTT. Translated: CASSGGGNTGELFF.

The chain recombines TRBV5-1 with TRBJ1-1; D is unclear. The V and J ends lost 0 bases and 1 base respectively, with 10 bases between them. The CDR3 extends over 15 amino acids. Germline assignment: CDR1 SGHRS and CDR2 YFSETQ. CDR3 nucleotide sequence: TGCGCCAGCAGCTTGGAACAGAGATCGAACACTGAAGCTTTCTTT. Amino acids: CASSLEQRSNTEAFF. Complete variable domain (other parts from reference TRBV5-1 and TRBJ1-1): KAGVTQTPRYLIKTRGQQVTLSCSPISGHRSVSWYQQTPGQGLQFLFEYFSETQRNKGNFPGRFSGRQFSNSRSEMNVSTLELGDSALYLCASSLEQRSNTEAFFGQGTRLTVV.

The chain joins TRBV7-9 to TRBJ2-3; 14 bases line up with TRBD2. V trimming: 5 bases; J trimming: 6 bases; junction bases outside the gene matches: 7. From germline, CDR1 is SEHNR and CDR2 FQNEAQ (reference sequence). The CDR3 extends over 16 amino acids. The CDR3: CASSTRLAGGVDTQYF. Written as DNA, the CDR3 is TGTGCCAGCAGCACCCGACTAGCGGGGGGGGTGGATACGCAGTATTTT.

The chain carries TRBV10-3 and TRBJ1-1; 7 bases align to TRBD1. The germline CDR1 and CDR2 sequences are ENHRY and SYGVKD. This CDR3 is 16 amino acids long. Losses at the gene ends were 7 bases for V and 1 base for J; bases not matched to a gene: 12. Written as DNA, the CDR3 is TGTGCCATCATTCCTCCGTGGGACAGAAGGAACACTGAAGCTTTCTTT. The encoded protein is CAIIPPWDRRNTEAFF.

V usage is TRBV10-2 and J usage is TRBJ1-2; D is uncertain. The CDR3 spans 13 residues. CDR1 WSHSY and CDR2 SAAADI come from the germline V gene. The ends were cut back, 3 bases at V and 7 bases at J, with 12 bases in the middle. CDR3 amino acids: CASSDSGFGGYTF. CDR3 nucleotide sequence: TGCGCCAGCAGTGATTCTGGTTTCGGTGGCTACACCTTC.

J is TRBJ2-2 and V is TRBV7-6; D is possibly TRBD1 (6 bases). CDR1 SGHVS and CDR2 FNYEAQ come from the germline V gene. Trimming shortened V by 5 bases and J by 2 bases, and 15 bases separated the two germline ends. The CDR3 covers 16 residues. The DNA for the CDR3 is TGTGCCAGCAGCCTAGAGGACAGTCTTAACACCGGGGAGCTGTTTTTT. It codes for CASSLEDSLNTGELFF.

This chain uses TRBV7-3 with TRBJ2-7; D unresolved. V was cut by 3 bases and J by 6 bases, with 12 bases left in between. The CDR3 contains 13 residues. The germline V gene encodes CDR1 SGHTA and CDR2 FQGTGA. The CDR3 region has the DNA TGTGCCAGCAGCTTTTCGACTCAATCCGAGCAGTACTTC. It is translated as CASSFSTQSEQYF. The full variable domain, rest sourced from reference TRBV7-3 and TRBJ2-7, is GAGVSQTPSNKVTEKGKYVELRCDPISGHTALYWYRQSLGQGPEFLIYFQGTGAADDSGLPNDRFFAVRPEGSVSTLKIQRTERGDSAVYLCASSFSTQSEQYFGPGTRLTVT.

V is TRBV28 and J is TRBJ1-1, with D unclear. The germline V and J ends were trimmed by 3 bases and 1 base, with 12 bases remaining between them. Germline values: CDR1 MDHEN, CDR2 SYDVKM. This CDR3 has 15 residues. CDR3 residues: CASSLVGRGNTEAFF. The DNA of the CDR3 is TGTGCCAGCAGTTTGGTCGGACGGGGGAACACTGAAGCTTTCTTT.

The V gene is TRBV19, the J gene TRBJ2-2; TRBD2 agrees at 13 bases. The CDR3 sequence is 19 residues long. The trim removed 2 bases at V and 0 bases at J, leaving 6 bases unmatched. Per germline, CDR1 LNHDA and CDR2 SQIVND (reference sequence). CDR3 sequence reads: CASSITSGGASANTGELFF. CDR3 DNA: TGTGCCAGTAGTATAACTAGCGGGGGGGCCTCTGCGAACACCGGGGAGCTGTTTTTT. The whole variable domain, filled in from reference TRBV19 and TRBJ2-2, reads DGGITQSPKYLFRKEGQNVTLSCEQNLNHDAMYWYRQDPGQGLRLIYYSQIVNDFQKGDIAEGYSVSREKKESFPLTVTSAQKNPTAFYLCASSITSGGASANTGELFFGEGSRLTVL.

The chain recombines TRBV20-1 with TRBJ2-7; 7 positions agree with TRBD1. This CDR3 comprises 11 residues. Germline CDR1 and CDR2: DFQATT and SNEGSKA (reference sequence). The CDR3 here is CGADRDYEQYF. The CDR3 DNA reads as TGCGGGGCTGACAGGGACTACGAGCAGTACTTC.

The gene calls are TRBV19 and TRBJ2-2; TRBD1 matches 7 bases. The trim removed 7 bases at V and 0 bases at J, leaving 14 bases unmatched. The V gene's germline CDR1 is LNHDA and CDR2 SQIVND (reference sequence). This CDR3 is built from 18 residues. DNA for the CDR3: TGTGCCAGTATCACCCGGTACATCGGGACAGCGAACACCGGGGAGCTGTTTTTT. Residues: CASITRYIGTANTGELFF.

This clone was seen at least ten times. The chain employs TRBV7-9 and TRBJ1-5; the D is unclear. V was cut by 8 bases and J by 9 bases, with 14 bases left in between. The CDR3 is 12 amino acids. Germline V gene data show CDR1 as SEHNR and CDR2 as FQNEAQ (reference sequence). In nucleotides, the CDR3 is TGTGCCAGCTCAGAACCTCTGGGGCCCCAGCATTTT. Translated: CASSEPLGPQHF.

The chain joins TRBV7-8 to TRBJ2-1, with D unclear. Germline V gene sequence: CDR1 SGHVS, CDR2 FQNEAQ. The CDR3 runs to 14 residues. Trimming shortened V by 0 bases and J by 5 bases, and 8 bases separated the two germline ends. CDR3 loop: CASSLAVENNEQFF. CDR3 in DNA: TGTGCCAGCAGCTTAGCGGTGGAGAACAATGAGCAGTTCTTC.

This clone was observed once. The chain has TRBV2 and TRBJ2-1, with a weak D call TRBD1 (6 bases). The CDR3 totals 14 residues. CDR1 is SNHLY, CDR2 FYNNEI, per germline. Trimming shortened V by 3 bases and J by 6 bases, and 12 bases separated the two germline ends. CDR3 residues: CASSDRGPSNEQFF. For the CDR3, the DNA is TGTGCCAGCAGTGACAGGGGTCCCTCCAATGAGCAGTTCTTC.

The V call is TRBV19, the J call TRBJ2-1; 14 bases fit TRBD2. The CDR3 totals 16 residues. The V gene's germline CDR1 is LNHDA and CDR2 SQIVND (reference sequence). The V segment lost 3 bases and the J segment 6 bases; nucleotides outside the gene matches: 4. This CDR3 reads CASSIVGLAGGNEQFF. The CDR3 nucleotides are TGTGCCAGTAGTATTGTTGGACTAGCGGGGGGCAATGAGCAGTTCTTC.

This chain uses TRBV4-1 with TRBJ1-2; 8 bases agree with TRBD1. After removal of 4 bases from V and 8 bases from J, the junction contained 12 bases not matched to a gene. Germline loops: CDR1 MGHRA, CDR2 YSYEKL. The CDR3 loop spans 15 amino acids. CDR3 sequence reads: CASSPGQGGFGGYTF. The CDR3 nucleotides are TGCGCCAGCAGCCCTGGACAGGGCGGTTTCGGCGGCTACACCTTC.

This chain connects TRBV5-1 to TRBJ2-3; perhaps TRBD2 as D (7 bases). The V end was cut by 5 bases, the J end by 0 bases, with 16 bases between. The CDR3 covers 16 residues. Germline CDR1 SGHRS, CDR2 YFSETQ. The CDR3 sequence: CASSRVAGASTDTQYF. The DNA of the CDR3 is TGCGCCAGCAGTCGGGTGGCGGGGGCTAGCACAGATACGCAGTATTTT.

The V and J genes are TRBV7-2 and TRBJ2-1; 7 bases map to TRBD1. This CDR3 has 17 residues. In germline, CDR1 is SGHTA, CDR2 FQGNSA. The J segment lost 3 bases and the V segment lost 0 bases, leaving 8 bases of the junction unmatched. CDR3 DNA: TGTGCCAGCAGCTTAGCATCTGGATGGGACAGCTACAATGAGCAGTTCTTC. Its protein product is CASSLASGWDSYNEQFF. Filled out from reference TRBV7-2 and TRBJ2-1, the complete variable domain reads GAGVSQSPSNKVTEKGKDVELRCDPISGHTALYWYRQSLGQGLEFLIYFQGNSAPDKSGLPSDRFSAERTGGSVSTLTIQRTQQEDSAVYLCASSLASGWDSYNEQFFGPGTRLTVL.

V gene TRBV28 combines with J gene TRBJ2-1, with TRBD2 as a possible D gene (5 bases). The CDR3 contains 15 residues. Germline loops: CDR1 MDHEN, CDR2 SYDVKM. With 2 bases removed from V and 7 bases from J, the gap between germline ends came to 15 bases. CDR3 amino acids: CASSLELLRGNEQFF. The CDR3 bases are TGTGCCAGCAGTTTAGAGTTGCTACGGGGTAATGAGCAGTTCTTC.

This clone rates as medium-sized. The chain carries TRBV7-3 and TRBJ2-7; 7 bases are a match to TRBD1. The CDR3 contains 13 residues. The J segment lost 7 bases and the V segment lost 4 bases, leaving 7 bases of the junction unmatched. Per the germline V gene, CDR1 is SGHTA and CDR2 is FQGTGA. CDR3 DNA sequence: TGTGCCAGCAGCTCCGACAGGGCAGGAGAGCAGTACTTC. Its translation: CASSSDRAGEQYF.

This rearrangement joins TRBV19 to TRBJ1-6; a possible D gene is TRBD1 (6 bases). Trimming removed 1 base from V and 7 bases from J, with 11 bases in between. The CDR3 has 15 amino acids. CDR1 and CDR2 from the germline V gene are LNHDA and SQIVND (reference sequence). The CDR3 coding sequence is TGTGCCAGTAGTATAGGACGGACAGACAATTCACCCCTCCACTTT. Its protein is CASSIGRTDNSPLHF.

The rearrangement joins TRBV30 to TRBJ2-5; D not resolved. Germline CDR1 and CDR2: GTSNPN and SVGIG (reference sequence). CDR3 length: 12 residues. Trimming removed 2 bases from V and 4 bases from J, with 8 bases in between. CDR3 coding DNA: TGTGCCTGGAGTCCCGGGCCAGAGACCCAGTACTTC. Amino acids: CAWSPGPETQYF.

V and J are TRBV11-2 and TRBJ2-1; 10 nucleotides agree with TRBD2. The CDR3 is made up of 15 amino acids. V shed 6 bases and J 4 bases; nucleotides not matched to a gene: 6. The germline V gene has CDR1 SGHAT and CDR2 FQNNGV. This CDR3 reads CASRLAGTAYNEQFF. As DNA, the CDR3 is TGTGCCAGCAGACTAGCGGGGACCGCTTACAATGAGCAGTTCTTC.